Listed here are 31 T cell receptor beta chains from one sample, sequenced in a study of long-term antiretroviral therapy in people with HIV. immunoSEQ v3.0 was run at survey level. Sequencing used immunoSEQ multiplex PCR; TCRdb keeps in-frame clones, though not all of them. This sample has 20,000 to 25,000 clones, with 70% to 90% found just once. This specimen consisted of unsorted PBMCs, obtained 1.6 years after starting antiretroviral therapy. These receptors all stem from a man aged 40-55 years with HIV.

The sample holds a few counts of this clone. The chain recombines TRBV28 with TRBJ1-2, with no clear D. V was trimmed by 6 bases and J by 0 bases, leaving 11 bases between them. CDR3 size: 14 residues. Germline values: CDR1 MDHEN, CDR2 SYDVKM. The CDR3 loop reads CASSQIPTNYGYTF. The CDR3 region has the DNA TGTGCCAGCAGCCAGATCCCCACTAACTATGGCTACACCTTC.

The chain has TRBV4-1 and TRBJ2-3; D is unresolved. This CDR3 has 15 amino acids. Trimming took off 4 bases at V and 0 bases at J, with 11 bases between the two ends. Germline V CDR1 and CDR2: MGHRA, YSYEKL. The CDR3 DNA is TGCGCCAGCAGCCGAGTGCCCGGGAGCACAGATACGCAGTATTTT. Translating gives CASSRVPGSTDTQYF.

This chain uses TRBV7-8 with TRBJ2-2, with a possible D match to TRBD2 (5 bases). The V gene lost 1 base and the J gene lost 6 bases, with 9 bases spanning the gap. CDR3 length: 14 residues. Germline CDR1 reads SGHVS; CDR2 reads FQNEAQ. CDR3 region: CASSLVRVPGELFF. For the CDR3, the DNA is TGTGCCAGCAGCTTAGTGCGGGTACCCGGGGAGCTGTTTTTT.

The chain carries TRBV19 and TRBJ2-1, with 9 bases that match TRBD1. This CDR3 is built from 14 residues. Germline V gene sequence: CDR1 LNHDA, CDR2 SQIVND (reference sequence). Losses at the gene ends were 6 bases for V and 6 bases for J; bases not matched to a gene: 6. Here the CDR3 reads CASSAGTGTNEQFF. CDR3 in DNA: TGTGCCAGTAGCGCCGGGACAGGGACCAATGAGCAGTTCTTC.

The chain combines TRBV6-1 with TRBJ1-5; tentative D call: TRBD1 (6 bases). Germline V gene sequence: CDR1 MNHNS, CDR2 SASEGT. This CDR3 spans 18 amino acids. Trimming removed 1 base at V and 1 base at J, with 17 bases between. In DNA form, the CDR3 reads TGTGCCAGCAGTGAAGTATTATCGGGGGGCTCAAGCAATCAGCCCCAGCATTTT. Translating it yields CASSEVLSGGSSNQPQHF.

J is TRBJ2-7 and V is TRBV18, with 8 bases matching TRBD1. Germline CDR1 and CDR2: KGHSH and LQKENI. The CDR3 is 15 amino acids. After removal of 6 bases from V and 0 bases from J, the junction contained 7 bases not matched to a gene. CDR3 loop: CASSLAGTGSYEQYF. The CDR3 bases are TGTGCCAGCTCCCTCGCCGGGACAGGCTCCTACGAGCAGTACTTC. Drawing the rest from reference TRBV18 and TRBJ2-7, the complete variable domain is NAGVMQNPRHLVRRRGQEARLRCSPMKGHSHVYWYRQLPEEGLKFMVYLQKENIIDESGMPKERFSAEFPKEGPSILRIQQVVRGDSAAYFCASSLAGTGSYEQYFGPGTRLTVT.

This clone was seen once. The V call is TRBV4-1, the J call TRBJ2-7; the D is unclear. The CDR3 extends over 12 amino acids. The V and J ends lost 0 bases and 6 bases respectively, with 6 bases between them. The germline gives CDR1 MGHRA, CDR2 YSYEKL. The CDR3 region is CASSQDQVEQYF. In nucleotides, the CDR3 is TGCGCCAGCAGCCAAGACCAAGTCGAGCAGTACTTC.

V usage is TRBV7-9 and J usage is TRBJ1-1; unclear D gene. Germline V gene lookup returns CDR1 SEHNR and CDR2 FQNEAQ (reference sequence). The CDR3 runs 16 residues. Trimming pared 1 base from V and 0 bases from J, leaving 12 bases between. The CDR3 DNA reads as TGTGCCAGCAGCTTAGTAAGGCAGGCGATGAACACTGAAGCTTTCTTT. This encodes CASSLVRQAMNTEAFF. Combining the CDR3 with reference TRBV7-9 and TRBJ1-1 gives the whole variable domain DTGVSQNPRHKITKRGQNVTFRCDPISEHNRLYWYRQTLGQGPEFLTYFQNEAQLEKSRLLSDRFSAERPKGSFSTLEIQRTEQGDSAMYLCASSLVRQAMNTEAFFGQGTRLTVV.

This clone was seen a few times. The J gene is TRBJ1-2, the V gene TRBV29-1; D is unclear. The germline gives CDR1 SQVTM, CDR2 ANQGSEA. The CDR3 is 14 amino acids. Trimming pared 2 bases from V and 4 bases from J, leaving 14 bases between. The CDR3 here is CSVELGIRPYGYTF. The CDR3, as DNA: TGCAGCGTTGAATTGGGAATAAGGCCCTATGGCTACACCTTC. Filled out from reference TRBV29-1 and TRBJ1-2, the complete variable domain reads SAVISQKPSRDICQRGTSLTIQCQVDSQVTMMFWYRQQPGQSLTLIATANQGSEATYESGFVIDKFPISRPNLTFSTLTVSNMSPEDSSIYLCSVELGIRPYGYTFGSGTRLTVV.

The CDR3 here is CASSQDSFTNYGYTF. The CDR3 DNA reads as TGCGCCAGCAGCCAAGATAGTTTTACTAACTATGGCTACACCTTC. The chain is built from TRBV4-1 and TRBJ1-2, with D unclear. The length of the CDR3 is 15 residues. CDR1 is MGHRA, CDR2 YSYEKL, per germline. Trimming took off 0 bases at V and 0 bases at J, with 8 bases between the two ends.

The DNA of the CDR3 is TGTGCCAGTAGTATAGCCAGATGGGGGGGGCGCGTTGACACTGAAGCTTTCTTT. Its protein product is CASSIARWGGRVDTEAFF. This chain connects TRBV19 to TRBJ1-1; TRBD1 might be the D (6 bases). The CDR3 has 18 amino acids. The ends were cut back, 1 base at V and 3 bases at J, with 21 bases in the middle. CDR1 and CDR2 from the germline V gene are LNHDA and SQIVND (reference sequence). Combining the CDR3 with reference TRBV19 and TRBJ1-1 gives the whole variable domain DGGITQSPKYLFRKEGQNVTLSCEQNLNHDAMYWYRQDPGQGLRLIYYSQIVNDFQKGDIAEGYSVSREKKESFPLTVTSAQKNPTAFYLCASSIARWGGRVDTEAFFGQGTRLTVV.

The gene calls are TRBV6-5 and TRBJ2-7; TRBD1 agrees at 9 bases. The germline V gene encodes CDR1 MNHEY and CDR2 SVGAGI. The CDR3 sequence is 12 residues long. The CDR3 here is CASRDRAYEQYF. The DNA for the CDR3 is TGTGCTTCCCGGGACAGGGCCTACGAGCAGTACTTC.

Here the CDR3 reads CASSTAGGGTNTEAFF. The CDR3 region has the DNA TGTGCCAGTAGTACCGCGGGTGGGGGAACGAACACTGAAGCTTTCTTT. This chain connects TRBV19 to TRBJ1-1, with D perhaps TRBD1 (5 bases). CDR3 size: 16 residues. Trimming pared 4 bases from V and 1 base from J, leaving 16 bases between. Germline assignment: CDR1 LNHDA and CDR2 SQIVND (reference sequence).

The rearrangement links TRBV5-4 to TRBJ2-1; tentative D call: TRBD2 (5 bases). V lost 0 bases and J lost 5, with 12 bases in between. This CDR3 contains 15 residues. Looked up from germline, CDR1 is SGHNT and CDR2 is YYREEE (reference sequence). The CDR3 loop reads CASSLVRTDNNEQFF. The CDR3, as DNA: TGTGCCAGCAGCTTGGTCCGGACTGATAACAATGAGCAGTTCTTC.

V and J are TRBV30 and TRBJ1-6, with D hard to call. The germline V and J ends were trimmed by 4 bases and 5 bases, with 15 bases remaining between them. The germline V gene has CDR1 GTSNPN and CDR2 SVGIG (reference sequence). This CDR3 is built from 15 residues. In DNA, the CDR3 is TGTGCCTGGAAGACACCTATAGCGAATAATTCACCCCTCCACTTT. The encoded protein is CAWKTPIANNSPLHF.

This rearrangement joins TRBV30 to TRBJ2-2; D is unclear. The V end was cut by 4 bases, the J end by 2 bases, with 11 bases between. Germline CDR1 and CDR2: GTSNPN and SVGIG (reference sequence). The CDR3 length is 14 residues. This CDR3 is CAWIPDQNTGELFF. DNA of the CDR3: TGTGCCTGGATACCAGATCAAAACACCGGGGAGCTGTTTTTT.

The sample holds a few counts of this clone. V gene TRBV30 combines with J gene TRBJ2-7; no clear D. The CDR3 sequence is 11 residues long. CDR1 and CDR2 (germline): GTSNPN, SVGIG (reference sequence). Trimming stripped 0 bases from V and 10 bases from J, with 10 bases between. CDR3 bases: TGTGCCTGGAGTGTACTCGGGCAACAGTACTTC. This encodes CAWSVLGQQYF.

The chain recombines TRBV14 with TRBJ2-1; 7 bases are shared with TRBD1. The CDR3 is 15 amino acids. The germline V gene encodes CDR1 SGHDN and CDR2 FVKESK. With 4 bases clipped from V and 4 bases from J, the junction kept 7 bases outside the gene matches. CDR3 DNA: TGTGCCAGCAGCCTTCGACAGGGACCGTACAATGAGCAGTTCTTC. Translated: CASSLRQGPYNEQFF.

The V call is TRBV4-1, the J call TRBJ1-5, with no clear D. The germline gives CDR1 MGHRA, CDR2 YSYEKL. The CDR3 has 16 amino acids. Trimming shortened V by 0 bases and J by 2 bases, and 11 bases separated the two germline ends. The CDR3 DNA reads as TGCGCCAGCAGCCAAGATGACGGGGTCGGCAATCAGCCCCAGCATTTT. Translation gives CASSQDDGVGNQPQHF.

A single count supports this clone. The genes are TRBV27 and TRBJ2-3; TRBD2 might be the D (6 bases). With 5 bases removed from V and 2 bases from J, the gap between germline ends came to 14 bases. The length of the CDR3 is 15 residues. Germline V gene lookup returns CDR1 MNHEY and CDR2 SMNVEV (reference sequence). The CDR3 DNA reads TGTGCCAGCAGTCGACTAGGGCTTGACACAGATACGCAGTATTTT. Its protein is CASSRLGLDTDTQYF.

The chain couples TRBV30 to TRBJ2-3, with D perhaps TRBD2 (6 bases). In germline, CDR1 is GTSNPN, CDR2 SVGIG (reference sequence). This CDR3 has 14 amino acids. V lost 4 bases, J lost 2 bases, and 13 bases lay in between. The CDR3 region is CAWNIAGTTDTQYF. CDR3 nucleotide sequence: TGTGCCTGGAATATCGCGGGGACCACAGATACGCAGTATTTT.

The chain has TRBV7-8 and TRBJ2-7; TRBD2 agrees at 7 bases. The trim removed 4 bases at V and 2 bases at J, leaving 5 bases unmatched. Germline V gives CDR1 SGHVS, CDR2 FQNEAQ. The CDR3 runs to 14 residues. This CDR3 is CASSSSGAAYEQYF. The CDR3 DNA sequence: TGTGCCAGCAGCTCTAGCGGAGCTGCCTACGAGCAGTACTTC.

J is TRBJ1-1 and V is TRBV2; D might be TRBD1 (6 bases). This CDR3 has 14 amino acids. The V gene lost 8 bases and the J gene lost 1 base, with 14 bases spanning the gap. The germline V gene encodes CDR1 SNHLY and CDR2 FYNNEI. The CDR3 nucleotides are TGTGCCAGCCGGGGCGAGGGGGGGAACACTGAAGCTTTCTTT. This gives the protein CASRGEGGNTEAFF.

V is TRBV7-9 and J is TRBJ1-1; 9 bases map to TRBD1. Germline assignment: CDR1 SEHNR and CDR2 FQNEAQ (reference sequence). J was trimmed by 13 bases and V by 2 bases; bases with no gene match: 14. The CDR3 sequence is 15 residues long. The CDR3 is CASSLWSGTGLGDFF. CDR3 coding DNA: TGTGCCAGCAGCTTATGGTCCGGGACAGGGTTGGGGGATTTCTTT.

The rearrangement uses TRBV10-3 and TRBJ2-3, with TRBD2 identical over 8 bases. V was pared by 10 bases and J by 2 bases, with 8 bases of the junction left unmatched. Germline V lookup: CDR1 ENHRY, CDR2 SYGVKD. CDR3 size: 14 residues. The CDR3 here is CATRAGVSTDTQYF. The DNA for the CDR3 is TGTGCCACAAGAGCGGGGGTTTCCACAGATACGCAGTATTTT.

The rearrangement links TRBV13 to TRBJ1-5; TRBD1 matches 7 bases. With 0 bases clipped from V and 6 bases from J, the junction kept 5 bases outside the gene matches. This CDR3 is 15 amino acids long. Germline assignment: CDR1 PRHDT and CDR2 FYEKMQ (reference sequence). Here the CDR3 reads CASSLGSRGGQPQHF. The CDR3 nucleotides are TGTGCCAGCAGCTTAGGATCCAGGGGGGGTCAGCCCCAGCATTTT.

The chain recombines TRBV11-2 with TRBJ2-3; either TRBD1 or TRBD2 may supply D (5 bases each). Trimming left V 6 bases short and J 5 bases short, with 24 bases between. This CDR3 spans 17 amino acids. In germline, CDR1 is SGHAT, CDR2 FQNNGV. CDR3 nucleotide sequence: TGTGCCAGCAGTATTCAATCCGGGACGGCCTCTAGAGATACGCAGTATTTT. Protein product: CASSIQSGTASRDTQYF.

The V and J genes are TRBV19 and TRBJ2-1; D not certain. The CDR3 is made up of 13 amino acids. V lost 0 bases, J lost 8 bases, and 8 bases lay in between. Looked up from germline, CDR1 is LNHDA and CDR2 is SQIVND (reference sequence). For the CDR3, the DNA is TGTGCCAGTAGTATAGATCGAGGCTATGAGCAGTTCTTC. It specifies CASSIDRGYEQFF.

V is TRBV10-3 and J is TRBJ1-1; TRBD1 matches at 7 bases. J gave up 0 bases and V 0 bases, and 10 bases lay outside the gene matches. This CDR3 is built from 18 residues. Germline V gene sequence: CDR1 ENHRY, CDR2 SYGVKD. CDR3 amino acids: CAISESEVTGFMNTEAFF. The CDR3, as DNA: TGTGCCATCAGTGAGTCAGAGGTGACAGGGTTCATGAACACTGAAGCTTTCTTT.

The chain's CDR3 is CASSPAMSSYNEQFF. The CDR3 DNA reads TGTGCCAGCTCACCGGCGATGAGCTCCTACAATGAGCAGTTCTTC. This chain joins TRBV18 and TRBJ2-1, with D unclear. Trimming cost V 3 bases and J 0 bases, with 9 bases left between them. CDR1 KGHSH and CDR2 LQKENI come from the germline V gene. CDR3 size: 15 residues.

This clone was detected once. V gene TRBV15 combines with J gene TRBJ2-5; possibly TRBD1 for D (6 bases). The CDR3 is 17 residues long. Trimming removed 3 bases at V and 5 bases at J, with 22 bases between. The germline V gene encodes CDR1 LNHNV and CDR2 YYDKDF (reference sequence). The CDR3 DNA follows: TGTGCCACCAGCAGGTACCCCCGGGAAGGGGGAGAGGAGACCCAGTACTTC. This codes for CATSRYPREGGEETQYF.